These 24 T cell receptor beta chains were all obtained from the same sample, sequenced in a study of preoperative IRX-2 immunotherapy in early breast cancer. Clones were sequenced by immunoSEQ multiplex PCR, and TCRdb holds only the in-frame ones, with some missing. The sample contains about 7,700 clones, around 81% of which appear only once. Noted treatment: preoperative locoregional IRX-2 cytokine immunotherapy. The sequencing used tumor tissue, collected after IRX-2 immunotherapy. These receptors came from a human donor with breast cancer.

This chain's CDR3 is CASSRFHEQYF. CDR3 nucleotide sequence: TGTGCCAGCAGCCGATTTCACGAGCAGTACTTC. The chain is built from TRBV14 and TRBJ2-7; the D is unclear. The V end lost 4 bases, the J end lost 5 bases, and 6 bases lay between the germline ends. This CDR3 has 11 residues. Germline V gives CDR1 SGHDN, CDR2 FVKESK. The full variable domain, its missing parts supplied by reference TRBV14 and TRBJ2-7, is EAGVTQFPSHSVIEKGQTVTLRCDPISGHDNLYWYRRVMGKEIKFLLHFVKESKQDESGMPNNRFLAERTGGTYSTLKVQPAELEDSGVYFCASSRFHEQYFGPGTRLTVT.

The rearrangement joins TRBV28 to TRBJ1-2; D is unclear. Germline V gene lookup returns CDR1 MDHEN and CDR2 SYDVKM. The CDR3 is 12 residues long. Trimming stripped 3 bases from V and 3 bases from J, with 5 bases between. The CDR3 DNA is TGTGCCAGCAGTTTCGCAGACTATGGCTACACCTTC. It is translated as CASSFADYGYTF.

The DNA of the CDR3 is TGTGCCAGCAGTACCCGGAGAGGGCGGAGTAATGAAAAACTGTTTTTT. Translating it yields CASSTRRGRSNEKLFF. This sequence joins TRBV28 and TRBJ1-4, with no clear D. V shed 5 bases and J shed 4 bases, with 17 bases lying between them. This CDR3 region has 16 residues. The germline CDR1 and CDR2 sequences are MDHEN and SYDVKM.

The rearrangement uses TRBV6-7 and TRBJ2-7; D is perhaps TRBD1 (6 bases). TRBV6-7 is annotated as an ORF whose role is uncertain. V gave up 7 bases and J gave up 5 bases, with 15 bases separating them. The CDR3 length is 13 residues. CDR3 nucleotides: TGTGCCAGCACATCAGGGGAAAGAAACGAGCAGTACTTC. Encoded protein: CASTSGERNEQYF.

In its sample, this clone was seen a few times. This rearrangement joins TRBV18 to TRBJ1-5; no firm D call. CDR3 length: 13 residues. Per germline, CDR1 KGHSH and CDR2 LQKENI. Trimming took 6 bases from V and 3 from J, leaving 9 bases between them. This CDR3 is CASSWQNNQPQHF. The CDR3 nucleotides read TGTGCCAGCTCGTGGCAGAACAATCAGCCCCAGCATTTT.

The genes are TRBV6-8 and TRBJ1-3; no firm D call. The CDR3 length is 14 residues. V was pared by 6 bases and J by 0 bases, with 9 bases between. Germline V lookup: CDR1 MNHGY, CDR2 SAAAGT. CDR3 sequence reads: CASSRYSSGNTIYF. CDR3 DNA sequence: TGTGCCAGCAGCCGTTATAGCTCTGGAAACACCATATATTTT.

The chain employs TRBV7-1 and TRBJ2-7, with D perhaps being TRBD1 or TRBD2 (5 bases each). TRBV7-1 is assigned to the ORF class and has an uncertain function. V lost 5 bases and J lost 3, with 17 bases in between. The CDR3 covers 15 residues. The CDR3 DNA is TGTGCCAGCAGCCCAGGGAGCACTTCTCTCTACGAGCAGTACTTC. Protein: CASSPGSTSLYEQYF.

V and J are TRBV6-8 and TRBJ1-2, with 7 bases lining up with TRBD1. CDR1 is MNHGY and CDR2 is SAAAGT in the germline V gene. The CDR3 consists of 15 residues. The V segment lost 10 bases and the J segment 4 bases; nucleotides outside the gene matches: 15. The CDR3 DNA reads as TGTGCCATCACTAGCGGCCCCCAGGGGGTCTATGGCTACACCTTC. Its translation is CAITSGPQGVYGYTF.

The V call is TRBV11-3, the J call TRBJ2-5, with TRBD1 identical over 8 bases. Germline CDR1 SGHNT, CDR2 YENEEA. Unmatched junction bases numbered 10, after V lost 5 bases and J lost 5 bases. The length of the CDR3 is 15 residues. CDR3 region: CASSGQGQGYETQYF. In DNA form, the CDR3 reads TGTGCCAGCAGCGGGCAAGGACAGGGATACGAGACCCAGTACTTC.

The J gene is TRBJ2-5, the V gene TRBV6-8; D may be TRBD1 (6 bases). This CDR3 contains 15 residues. Germline CDR1 MNHGY, CDR2 SAAAGT. Trimming removed 2 bases at V and 5 bases at J, with 15 bases between. The CDR3 loop reads CASSYGAGALETQYF. CDR3 DNA sequence: TGTGCCAGCAGTTACGGGGCAGGGGCGTTGGAGACCCAGTACTTC.

V usage is TRBV11-3 and J usage is TRBJ1-6; 9 bases are shared with TRBD1. This CDR3 comprises 15 residues. The trim removed 7 bases at V and 5 bases at J, leaving 6 bases unmatched. Germline V gene data show CDR1 as SGHNT and CDR2 as YENEEA. The CDR3 DNA follows: TGTGCCAGCAACTCGGGGGACAGGGATAATTCACCCCTCCACTTT. As protein: CASNSGDRDNSPLHF.

This rearrangement joins TRBV11-3 to TRBJ2-2; 9 bases map to TRBD1. The germline gives CDR1 SGHNT, CDR2 YENEEA. Trimming cost V 6 bases and J 5 bases; bases outside gene matches: 4. The CDR3 totals 14 residues. The CDR3 sequence: CASSSGTGTGELFF. The CDR3 DNA follows: TGTGCCAGCAGTTCCGGGACAGGGACCGGGGAGCTGTTTTTT. The whole variable domain, remainder taken from reference TRBV11-3 and TRBJ2-2, is EAGVVQSPRYKIIEKKQPVAFWCNPISGHNTLYWYLQNLGQGPELLIRYENEEAVDDSQLPKDRFSAERLKGVDSTLKIQPAELGDSAVYLCASSSGTGTGELFFGEGSRLTVL.

The CDR3 here is CASSDGWTNYGYTF. The DNA for the CDR3 is TGTGCCAGCAGTGACGGGTGGACAAACTATGGCTACACCTTC. The chain is built from TRBV6-8 and TRBJ1-2; D might be TRBD1 (5 bases). CDR3 length: 14 residues. CDR1 MNHGY and CDR2 SAAAGT come from the germline V gene. Deletions cut 5 bases from V and 2 bases from J, with 12 bases between.

Turning to this clone: At one of its ends the junction is not consistent with the germline gene, which may arise from a read error. Here the CDR3 DNA reads TGTGCCAGCAGTTACTCTTATGCTAGCACAGATACGCAGTATTTT. It specifies CASSYSYASTDTQYF. V is TRBV6-4 and J is TRBJ2-3; D gene unclear. This CDR3 region has 15 residues. CDR1 and CDR2 (germline): MRHNA, SNTAGT.

The chain uses TRBV6-8 and TRBJ2-7; 10 bases map to TRBD2. Germline V CDR1 and CDR2: MNHGY, SAAAGT. V shed 4 bases and J 0 bases; nucleotides not matched to a gene: 6. The CDR3 extends over 16 amino acids. The CDR3 bases are TGTGCCAGCAGTTCGCTGACTAGCGGGCGCTCCTACGAGCAGTACTTC. Encoded protein: CASSSLTSGRSYEQYF.

A word on this clone: One end of the junction fails to match germline, which may point to a read error. The chain employs TRBV6-8 and TRBJ2-1; the match to TRBD2 covers 14 bases. The CDR3 is made up of 16 amino acids. Germline assignment: CDR1 MNHGY and CDR2 SAAAGT. The CDR3 reads CASSPGLAGGSRKGVF. The CDR3, as DNA: TGTGCCAGCAGCCCCGGACTAGCGGGGGGCTCTCGGAAGGGTGTCTTC.

This clone was found a few times. V and J are TRBV6-8 and TRBJ1-1; possibly TRBD1 for D (5 bases). Germline CDR1 is MNHGY and CDR2 is SAAAGT. V lost 8 bases and J 3 bases, leaving 19 bases between the germline ends. CDR3 length: 15 amino acids. The CDR3 nucleotides are TGTGCCAGCTCGCTGACAGCTCCTGCCTACACTGAAGCTTTCTTT. Protein sequence: CASSLTAPAYTEAFF.

J is TRBJ1-5 and V is TRBV6-8; maybe TRBD1 (5 bases). The CDR3 spans 15 residues. Germline CDR1 is MNHGY and CDR2 is SAAAGT. V was shortened by 5 bases and J by 2 bases, with 13 bases between the two germline ends. CDR3: CASSDWQGGNQPQHF. CDR3 in DNA: TGTGCCAGCAGTGACTGGCAGGGAGGCAATCAGCCCCAGCATTTT.

The chain couples TRBV28 to TRBJ1-5; 9 bases agree with TRBD1. V was pared by 4 bases and J by 0 bases, with 7 bases of the junction left unmatched. The V gene's germline CDR1 is MDHEN and CDR2 SYDVKM. This CDR3 is 17 amino acids long. CDR3 in amino acids: CASSSLTGGYSNQPQHF. CDR3 sequence (DNA): TGTGCCAGCAGTTCGTTGACAGGGGGGTATAGCAATCAGCCCCAGCATTTT. The full variable domain, its missing parts supplied by reference TRBV28 and TRBJ1-5, is DVKVTQSSRYLVKRTGEKVFLECVQDMDHENMFWYRQDPGLGLRLIYFSYDVKMKEKGDIPEGYSVSREKKERFSLILESASTNQTSMYLCASSSLTGGYSNQPQHFGDGTRLSIL.

This chain connects TRBV18 to TRBJ1-3; the D gene is possibly TRBD1 (6 bases). Trimming left V 4 bases short and J 8 bases short, with 15 bases between. Germline V gene data show CDR1 as KGHSH and CDR2 as LQKENI. This CDR3 comprises 14 residues. The CDR3 DNA follows: TGTGCCAGCTCACGGGGACACGTCGGAGACACCATATATTTT. The encoded protein is CASSRGHVGDTIYF.

V gene TRBV12-2 combines with J gene TRBJ1-6; the table's D call, TRBD1, has no DNA check behind it. TRBV12-2 is a pseudogene. The CDR3 covers 14 residues. Here the CDR3 reads CASRLDTYNSPLHF. CDR3 DNA sequence: TGTGCAAGTCGTCTGGACACTTATAATTCACCCCTCCACTTT.

This clone was recorded a few times. The chain joins TRBV5-1 to TRBJ2-2; 10 bases map to TRBD1. The V and J ends lost 5 bases and 6 bases, in that order; junction bases with no gene match: 4. This CDR3 contains 14 residues. Germline-derived CDR1 and CDR2 are SGHRS and YFSETQ. The DNA of the CDR3 is TGCGCCAGCAGAACCGGGACAGGGGCCGGGGAGCTGTTTTTT. Translation gives CASRTGTGAGELFF. Full variable domain (remainder filled in from reference TRBV5-1 and TRBJ2-2): KAGVTQTPRYLIKTRGQQVTLSCSPISGHRSVSWYQQTPGQGLQFLFEYFSETQRNKGNFPGRFSGRQFSNSRSEMNVSTLELGDSALYLCASRTGTGAGELFFGEGSRLTVL.

J is TRBJ1-6 and V is TRBV6-8, with 7 bases fitting TRBD1. Germline-derived CDR1 and CDR2 are MNHGY and SAAAGT. The CDR3 spans 14 residues. With 6 bases clipped from V and 6 bases from J, the junction kept 5 bases outside the gene matches. This CDR3 is CASSKGQLNSPLHF. CDR3 DNA: TGTGCCAGCAGCAAGGGACAGCTTAATTCACCCCTCCACTTT.

This chain links TRBV18 with TRBJ2-7; TRBD1 might be the D (6 bases). CDR1 and CDR2 (germline): KGHSH, LQKENI. V was trimmed by 3 bases and J by 2 bases, leaving 8 bases between them. The CDR3 runs to 13 residues. CDR3 DNA: TGTGCCAGCTCACCCCCAGGGGCCTACGAGCAGTACTTC. Amino acids: CASSPPGAYEQYF.